A selection of T cell receptor beta chains follows, all from one sample in a study of T cell responses to AZD1222 COVID-19 vaccine. The protocol was immunoSEQ multiplex PCR, while the TCRdb copy is restricted to in-frame clones and leaves out a portion. The sample yields about 87,000 clones, 90% seen once. The specimen comprised peripheral blood, sampled on day 0 of AZD1222 vaccination. The receptors shown here come from an adult in good health. CDR3s include the opening cysteine and the closing phenylalanine or tryptophan. The order of the fields is clone size, D gene, J gene, V gene, CDR3 protein, CDR3 DNA. The D gene is left open where the match is weak. Some rows have no size entry. The others give once, few or many, or a class for an expanded clone.

.,.,TRBJ2-5,TRBV3-1/TRBV3-2,CASSSNSGAKETQYF,TGTGCCAGCAGCTCGAATTCGGGGGCCAAAGAGACCCAGTACTTC
.,.,TRBJ1-6,TRBV7-8,CASSSTHVNSPLHF,TGTGCCAGCAGCTCCACCCACGTCAATTCACCCCTCCACTTT
.,.,TRBJ1-1,TRBV9,CASSVEGLRGTEAFF,TGTGCCAGCAGCGTAGAAGGTTTAAGAGGGACTGAAGCTTTCTTT
.,.,TRBJ2-1,TRBV10-2,CAPSPSRYEQFF,TGCGCCCCTAGCCCATCTAGGTATGAGCAGTTCTTC
.,.,TRBJ1-1,TRBV19,CASSIGRTEAFF,TGTGCCAGTAGTATTGGTCGAACTGAAGCTTTCTTT
once,.,TRBJ2-1,TRBV6-1,CASSARDTHTYNEQFF,TGTGCCAGCAGTGCCCGGGACACCCACACCTACAATGAGCAGTTCTTC
.,.,TRBJ1-1,TRBV14,CASSFTWDTEAFF,TGTGCCAGCAGCTTCACTTGGGACACTGAAGCTTTCTTT
.,.,TRBJ1-2,TRBV3-1/TRBV3-2,CASSQFNRASGGYTF,TGTGCCAGCAGCCAATTTAACCGGGCCAGTGGAGGCTACACCTTC
once,.,TRBJ2-7,TRBV6-4,CASRWYEQYF,TGTGCCAGCAGATGGTACGAGCAGTACTTC
.,.,TRBJ1-6,TRBV27,CASSLSVPHIPLHF,TGTGCCAGCAGTTTATCTGTACCCCATATTCCCCTCCACTTT
.,.,TRBJ2-5,TRBV4-3,CASSQGNQETQYF,TGCGCCAGCAGCCAAGGCAACCAAGAGACCCAGTACTTC
.,.,TRBJ1-1,TRBV29-1,CSVNMGAADTEAFF,TGCAGCGTTAATATGGGGGCTGCGGACACTGAAGCTTTCTTT
once,.,TRBJ1-3,TRBV18,CASSAAGRAGNTIYF,TGTGCCAGCTCCGCTGCCGGGAGGGCTGGAAACACCATATATTTT
.,.,TRBJ1-5,TRBV18,CASSSGNNQPQHF,TGTGCCAGCTCATCGGGAAACAATCAGCCCCAGCATTTT
.,.,TRBJ1-4,TRBV29-1,CSVQLAAEKLFF,TGCAGCGTTCAACTGGCAGCCGAAAAACTGTTTTTT
.,.,TRBJ2-3,TRBV20-1,CSARSIDTQYF,TGCAGTGCTAGGTCTATAGATACGCAGTATTTT
.,.,TRBJ2-4,TRBV5-8,CASSFEGIQYF,TGTGCCAGCAGCTTCGAGGGGATTCAGTACTTC
.,TRBD1,TRBJ2-3,TRBV7-3,CASSPLQGKASDTQYF,TGTGCCAGCAGCCCCCTACAGGGGAAAGCTTCAGATACGCAGTATTTT
once,TRBD2,TRBJ2-1,TRBV5-1,CASSLSGGQGNEQFF,TGCGCCAGCAGCCTTAGCGGGGGGCAGGGGAATGAGCAGTTCTTC
.,.,TRBJ1-3,TRBV28,CASRPGTGSSGNTIYF,TGTGCCAGCAGGCCCGGGACGGGGAGCTCTGGAAACACCATATATTTT
.,.,TRBJ1-2,TRBV30,CAWSYQGGGYTF,TGTGCCTGGAGTTATCAGGGCGGAGGCTACACCTTC
.,.,TRBJ2-1,TRBV11-2,CASSLAGGYNNEQFF,TGTGCCAGCAGCTTAGCGGGGGGCTACAACAATGAGCAGTTCTTC
once,.,TRBJ1-1,TRBV20-1,CSASRGASTEAFF,TGCAGTGCTAGTAGAGGGGCGAGCACTGAAGCTTTCTTT
.,.,TRBJ1-2,TRBV12-3/TRBV12-4,CASRQGLFGYTF,TGTGCCAGCAGACAGGGCTTATTTGGCTACACCTTC
.,.,TRBJ1-1,TRBV4-1,CASTSAGGLLNTEAFF,TGCGCCAGCACCTCTGCGGGGGGGCTCTTGAACACTGAAGCTTTCTTT
.,TRBD1,TRBJ1-5,TRBV4-1,CASSHGQGGSNQPQHF,TGCGCCAGCAGCCACGGACAGGGAGGAAGCAATCAGCCCCAGCATTTT
.,TRBD1,TRBJ2-5,TRBV2,CASRRQGIIETQYF,TGTGCCAGCAGAAGACAGGGAATTATTGAGACCCAGTACTTC